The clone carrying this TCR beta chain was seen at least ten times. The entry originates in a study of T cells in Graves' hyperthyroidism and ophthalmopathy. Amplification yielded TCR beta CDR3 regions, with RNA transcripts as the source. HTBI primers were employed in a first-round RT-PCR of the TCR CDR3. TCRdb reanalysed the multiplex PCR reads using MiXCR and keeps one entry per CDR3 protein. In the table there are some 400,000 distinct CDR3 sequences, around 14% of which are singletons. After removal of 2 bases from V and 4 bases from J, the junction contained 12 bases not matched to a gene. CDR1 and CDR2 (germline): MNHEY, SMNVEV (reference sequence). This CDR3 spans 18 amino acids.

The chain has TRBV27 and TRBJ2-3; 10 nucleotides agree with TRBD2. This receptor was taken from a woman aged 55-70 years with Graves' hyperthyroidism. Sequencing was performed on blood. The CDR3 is CASSLELSSGSLADTQYF. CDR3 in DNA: TGTGCCAGCAGTTTAGAACTCTCTAGCGGGAGTCTGGCAGATACGCAGTATTTT.